These T cell receptor beta chains were read from a single sample in a study of blood T cell repertoires in COVID-19. Data came from immunoSEQ multiplex PCR; TCRdb stores just in-frame clones and leaves some out. Among more than 150,000 clones listed, about 86% were seen once. The sequenced sample consisted of peripheral blood. The origin of the receptors is a man between 70 and 80 years old with active or convalescent COVID-19. The CDR3 runs from the conserved cysteine through the conserved F or W. D genes are given only for firm matches. Only some rows state a clone size, as once, few, many or a class for expanded clones.

>TRBV28|TRBJ1-1|.|TRBD1
TGTGCCAGCAGTTCTGTCAGGACAGGCGGGCTGAACACTGAAGCTTTCTTT
CASSSVRTGGLNTEAFF
>TRBV2|TRBJ2-6|.|.
TGTGCCAGCAAATGGACAGACTCTGGGGCCAACGTCCTGACTTTC
CASKWTDSGANVLTF
>TRBV11-2|TRBJ1-6|.|.
TGTGCCAGCAGCTTAGATATCCTTAATTCACCCCTCCACTTT
CASSLDILNSPLHF
>TRBV11-2|TRBJ2-7|.|.
TGTGCCAGCAGCCAGGTCCCGAACGGCGAGCAGTACTTC
CASSQVPNGEQYF
>TRBV20-1|TRBJ1-6|.|.
TGCAGTGCTATCGGGAATTCACCCCTCCACTTT
CSAIGNSPLHF
>TRBV2|TRBJ1-1|.|TRBD1
TGTGCCAGCAGCGTATACGGGACAGGGGCCACTGAAGCTTTCTTT
CASSVYGTGATEAFF
>TRBV7-9|TRBJ1-3|.|.
TGTGCCAGCAGCCTCCGGGGGAGTACTGGAAACACCATATATTTT
CASSLRGSTGNTIYF
>TRBV5-1|TRBJ1-5|.|.
TGCGCCAGCAGGGAGAGGGCGAATCAGCCCCAGCATTTT
CASRERANQPQHF
>TRBV7-2|TRBJ2-3|.|TRBD2
TGTGCCAGCAGCTTATTCGGGGGGGCCTTAGATACGCAGTATTTT
CASSLFGGALDTQYF
>TRBV3-1/TRBV3-2|TRBJ1-1|.|.
TGTGCCAGCAGCCAAGAGTACAGAAGGGCTTTCTTT
CASSQEYRRAFF
>TRBV4-3|TRBJ2-3|.|.
TGCGCCAGCAGCCAAGATCGTCGGGGAGCGCTCCATACGCAGTATTTT
CASSQDRRGALHTQYF
>TRBV2|TRBJ2-7|.|TRBD1
TGTGCCAGCAGACACACAGGGGGCGCAGGCTACGAGCAGTACTTC
CASRHTGGAGYEQYF
>TRBV28|TRBJ1-2|.|.
TGTGCCAGCAGACCTATCGGAGGGATCGGCTACACCTTC
CASRPIGGIGYTF
>TRBV30|TRBJ1-1|.|.
TGTGCCTGGAGCCGGCAGGTTTACACTGAAGCTTTCTTT
CAWSRQVYTEAFF
>TRBV7-9|TRBJ1-6|once|TRBD1
TGTGCCAGCAGCTTAACCGGACAGGGTTCGGGATCACCCCTCCACTTT
CASSLTGQGSGSPLHF
>TRBV29-1|TRBJ2-5|.|.
TGCAGCGTTCTGACACGGTACCAAGAGACCCAGTACTTC
CSVLTRYQETQYF
>TRBV9|TRBJ2-1|once|TRBD1
TGTGCCAGCAGCGTAGGACAGGGGGGCTCCTACAATGAGCAGTTCTTC
CASSVGQGGSYNEQFF
>TRBV7-2|TRBJ1-4|.|.
TGTGCCAGCAGCTTAGGTCCAGCGCGGGAAAAACTGTTTTTT
CASSLGPAREKLFF
>TRBV3-1/TRBV3-2|TRBJ1-2|.|.
TGTGCCAGCAGCCAAGGACGGACAGTCTATGGCTACACCTTC
CASSQGRTVYGYTF
>TRBV5-6|TRBJ1-2|.|TRBD1
TGTGCCAGCAGCAAAGGGACAGGGTTGGGTGGCTACACCTTC
CASSKGTGLGGYTF
>TRBV30|TRBJ1-5|.|.
TGTGCCTGGAGTGTACGGGCAGGGCCGAATCAGCCCCAGCATTTT
CAWSVRAGPNQPQHF
>TRBV27|TRBJ2-7|.|.
TGTGCCAGCAGTTTTACCGACAGTAAAATGTACGAGCAGTACTTC
CASSFTDSKMYEQYF
>TRBV28|TRBJ1-2|.|.
TGTGCCAGCAGTACTCACTTAAATCTCTATGGCTACACCTTC
CASSTHLNLYGYTF
>TRBV6-2/TRBV6-3|TRBJ2-2|.|TRBD2
TGTGCCAGCAGCCAATTTTTCGGACTAGCGGGAGGGAAAAGGGCCGGGGAGCTGTTTTTT
CASSQFFGLAGGKRAGELFF
>TRBV28|TRBJ2-1|.|.
TGTGCCAGCAGTCGGACTGAGAATGAGCAGTTCTTC
CASSRTENEQFF
>TRBV3-1/TRBV3-2|TRBJ1-4|.|.
TGTGCCAGCAGCCCCCCCTCCGCAGGGAGGTTAAAACTGTTTTTT
CASSPPSAGRLKLFF
>TRBV9|TRBJ1-2|.|TRBD1
TGTGCCAGCAGCGTAGGAAGTCTACAGGGGCTCGTTAGCTACACCTTC
CASSVGSLQGLVSYTF
>TRBV29-1|TRBJ2-1|.|.
TGCAGCGCAGCCCCGCCCTACAATGAGCAGTTCTTC
CSAAPPYNEQFF
>TRBV25-1|TRBJ1-1|.|.
TGTGCCAGCAGGGAAGGGGGGGCCACTGAAGCTTTCTTT
CASREGGATEAFF
>TRBV27|TRBJ1-2|.|.
TGTGCCAGCAGTAGGCGGCCACCAACTAACTATGGCTACACCTTC
CASSRRPPTNYGYTF
>TRBV6-6|TRBJ1-4|.|TRBD1
TGTGCCAGCAACCAGGCAGGGGGCGTATCTAATGAAAAACTGTTTTTT
CASNQAGGVSNEKLFF
>TRBV2|TRBJ1-6|few|.
TGTGCCAGCAGTGAGCAAAGCCAGGGTAATTCACCCCTCCACTTT
CASSEQSQGNSPLHF
>TRBV4-1|TRBJ2-7|.|TRBD1
TGCGCCAGCAGCCAGGGGAGACAGGGGATCTACGAGCAGTACTTC
CASSQGRQGIYEQYF
>TRBV20-1|TRBJ1-1|.|.
TGCAGTGCTAGTAGGGGGAATGGTGAAGCTTTCTTT
CSASRGNGEAFF
>TRBV18|TRBJ2-2|few|.
TGTGCCAGCTCACCTCGACAGTCCGGGGAGCTGTTTTTT
CASSPRQSGELFF
>TRBV6-4|TRBJ1-4|.|.
TGTGCCAGCAGTGACGGGGGCCCAAATGAAAAACTGTTTTTT
CASSDGGPNEKLFF